This TCR beta chain comes out of a study of chemoradiotherapy in HPV16-positive cancers. General study results and limits: In HPV16-positive patients, HPV-responsive T-cell expansion tracked better recurrence-free survival. During treatment, candidate HPV-specific clones and E7-related motifs expanded in tumor.

Sequenced by immunoSEQ multiplex PCR; TCRdb stores in-frame clones only, minus some. The sample records around 33,000 clones, around 86% being singletons. This CDR3 has 13 amino acids. J gave up 8 bases and V 6 bases, and 6 bases lay outside the gene matches. Germline CDR1 is LNHDA and CDR2 is SQIVND (reference sequence). Of note for this clone: The antigen remains undetermined.

The TCR was taken from a human donor with HPV-associated anogenital cancer. The chain has TRBV19 and TRBJ1-2; 10 bases line up with TRBD1. The sequencing here drew on blood, taken from a patient who underwent chemoradiotherapy. The CDR3: CASSGRDRGGYTF. The CDR3 DNA reads as TGTGCCAGTAGCGGTCGGGACAGGGGCGGCTACACCTTC.